The 3 T cell receptor beta chains presented below share a single source sample, sequenced in a study of blood T cell repertoires in COVID-19 (dated by TCRdb to about 2020). Library creation used the immunoSEQ multiplex PCR assay. The clones in this table, taken by TCRdb from immuneACCESS, are in-frame only. Not every clone is retained; where verified, under half of the shortfall comes from an unresolved V gene, and the cause of the rest is unknown. Across this sample there are under 200,000 clones, with about 90% seen only once. The top ten constitute around 1.5% of the sample. Material for sequencing was peripheral blood. The receptor set was obtained from a man between 18 and 35 years old with active or convalescent COVID-19.

V is TRBV19 and J is TRBJ1-6; D perhaps matches TRBD1 (5 bases). This CDR3 spans 13 amino acids. V was clipped by 8 bases and J by 8 bases, with 13 bases between them. Germline loops: CDR1 LNHDA, CDR2 SQIVND (reference sequence). The CDR3 coding sequence is TGTGCCAGTCAGACAGCGCGATATTCACCCCTCCACTTT. It yields the protein CASQTARYSPLHF.

The genes are TRBV30 and TRBJ1-6; TRBD1 matches at 8 bases. This CDR3 has 13 amino acids. The V segment lost 7 bases and the J segment 3 bases; nucleotides outside the gene matches: 2. Germline CDR1 is GTSNPN and CDR2 is SVGIG (reference sequence). The CDR3 DNA reads TGTGCCTCTACAGGGGGCTATAATTCACCCCTCCACTTT. Amino acids: CASTGGYNSPLHF.

The genes are TRBV30 and TRBJ1-1; weak D call: TRBD1 (5 bases). The CDR3 spans 12 residues. In germline, CDR1 is GTSNPN, CDR2 SVGIG (reference sequence). Trimming shortened V by 8 bases and J by 0 bases, and 10 bases separated the two germline ends. The CDR3 here is CARGGVNTEAFF. The CDR3 DNA reads as TGTGCCCGGGGGGGAGTGAACACTGAAGCTTTCTTT. Filled out from reference TRBV30 and TRBJ1-1, the complete variable domain reads SQTIHQWPATLVQPVGSPLSLECTVEGTSNPNLYWYRQAAGRGLQLLFYSVGIGQISSEVPQNLSASRPQDRQFILSSKKLLLSDSGFYLCARGGVNTEAFFGQGTRLTVV.